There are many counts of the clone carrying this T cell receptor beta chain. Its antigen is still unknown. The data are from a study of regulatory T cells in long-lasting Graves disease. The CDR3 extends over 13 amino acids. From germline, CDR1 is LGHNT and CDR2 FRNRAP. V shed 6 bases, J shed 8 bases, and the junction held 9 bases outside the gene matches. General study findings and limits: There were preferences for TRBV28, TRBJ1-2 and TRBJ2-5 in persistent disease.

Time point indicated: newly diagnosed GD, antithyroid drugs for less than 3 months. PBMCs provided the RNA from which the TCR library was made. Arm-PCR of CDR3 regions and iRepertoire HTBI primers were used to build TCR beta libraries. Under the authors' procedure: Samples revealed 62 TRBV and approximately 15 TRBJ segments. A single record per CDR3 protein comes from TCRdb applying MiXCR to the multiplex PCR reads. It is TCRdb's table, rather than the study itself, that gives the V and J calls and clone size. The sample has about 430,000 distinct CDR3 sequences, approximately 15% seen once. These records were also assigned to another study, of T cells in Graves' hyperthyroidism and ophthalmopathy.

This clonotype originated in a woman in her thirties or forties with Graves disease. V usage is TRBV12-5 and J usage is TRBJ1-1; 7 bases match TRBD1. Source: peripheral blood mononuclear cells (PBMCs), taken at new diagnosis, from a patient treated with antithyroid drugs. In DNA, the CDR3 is TGTGCTAGTGGGGAACAGGGGTTCGGCGAAGCTTTCTTT. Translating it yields CASGEQGFGEAFF.